The clone carrying this T cell receptor (beta chain) showed up just once. Trimming pared 2 bases from V and 8 bases from J, leaving 18 bases between. The germline V gene has CDR1 MNHNS and CDR2 SASEGT. The CDR3 is 16 amino acids. This sample stems from a study of blood T cell repertoires in COVID-19. Authors' data handling: Counts of nucleated cells, estimated from reference gene primer amplification, were obtained. The table came from immunoSEQ multiplex PCR; TCRdb's copy has only in-frame clones and leaves some out. V and J calls plus clone size are reproduced from that table; the DNA served to infer D and trimming. The sample carries 400,000 to 450,000 clones, about 87% recorded once.

This chain joins TRBV6-1 and TRBJ1-4, with D maybe TRBD1 (5 bases). The sequenced sample consisted of peripheral blood. This clonotype originated in a woman in her forties or fifties with COVID-19, enrolled during active disease. CDR3 sequence (DNA): TGTGCCAGCAGTGAATCCGCCGGCCGTTGGGGCGAAAAACTGTTTTTT. Its protein is CASSESAGRWGEKLFF.